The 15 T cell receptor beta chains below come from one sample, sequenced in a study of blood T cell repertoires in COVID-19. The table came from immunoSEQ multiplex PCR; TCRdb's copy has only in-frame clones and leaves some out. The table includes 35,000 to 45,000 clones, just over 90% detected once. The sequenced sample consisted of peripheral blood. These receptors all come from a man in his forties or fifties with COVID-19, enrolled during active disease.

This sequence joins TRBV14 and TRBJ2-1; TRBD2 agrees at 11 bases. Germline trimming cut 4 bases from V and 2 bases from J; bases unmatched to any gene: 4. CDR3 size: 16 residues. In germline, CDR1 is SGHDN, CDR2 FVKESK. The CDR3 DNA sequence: TGTGCCAGCAGCCCAATACTAGCGGGAGCCTACAATGAGCAGTTCTTC. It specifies CASSPILAGAYNEQFF. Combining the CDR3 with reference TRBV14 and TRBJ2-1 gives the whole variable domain EAGVTQFPSHSVIEKGQTVTLRCDPISGHDNLYWYRRVMGKEIKFLLHFVKESKQDESGMPNNRFLAERTGGTYSTLKVQPAELEDSGVYFCASSPILAGAYNEQFFGPGTRLTVL.

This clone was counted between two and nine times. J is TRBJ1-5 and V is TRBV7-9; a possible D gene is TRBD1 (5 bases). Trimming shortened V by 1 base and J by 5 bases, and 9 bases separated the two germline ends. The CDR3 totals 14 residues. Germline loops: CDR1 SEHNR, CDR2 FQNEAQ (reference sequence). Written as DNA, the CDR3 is TGTGCCAGCAGCTTAGATGGGGGGTATCAGCCCCAGCATTTT. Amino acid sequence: CASSLDGGYQPQHF.

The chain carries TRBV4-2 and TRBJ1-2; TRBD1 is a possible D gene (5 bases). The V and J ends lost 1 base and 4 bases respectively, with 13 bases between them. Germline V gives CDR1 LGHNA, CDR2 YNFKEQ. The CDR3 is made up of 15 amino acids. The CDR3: CASSQVPDSVYGYTF. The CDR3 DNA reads TGTGCCAGCAGCCAAGTCCCTGACAGCGTCTATGGCTACACCTTC.

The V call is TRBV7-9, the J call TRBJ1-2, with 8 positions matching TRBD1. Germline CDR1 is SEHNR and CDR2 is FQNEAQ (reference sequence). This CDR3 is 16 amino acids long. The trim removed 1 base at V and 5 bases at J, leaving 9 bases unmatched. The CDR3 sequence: CASSLGGQVLLYGYTF. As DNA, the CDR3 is TGTGCCAGCAGCTTAGGGGGACAGGTTTTACTGTATGGCTACACCTTC.

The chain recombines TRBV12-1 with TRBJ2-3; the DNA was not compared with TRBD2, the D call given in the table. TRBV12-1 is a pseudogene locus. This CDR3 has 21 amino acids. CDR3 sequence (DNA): TGTGCCAGCAGCTTTCGGCTAGCGGGAGAAAGGTTTCGGGTGAGCACAGATACGCAGTATTTT. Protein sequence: CASSFRLAGERFRVSTDTQYF.

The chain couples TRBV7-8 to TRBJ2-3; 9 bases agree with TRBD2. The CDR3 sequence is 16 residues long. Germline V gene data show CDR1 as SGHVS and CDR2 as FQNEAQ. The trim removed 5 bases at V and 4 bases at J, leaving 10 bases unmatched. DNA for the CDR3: TGTGCCAGCAGCCCTCCCTTGCGGGAGGGGGCAGATACGCAGTATTTT. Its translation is CASSPPLREGADTQYF.

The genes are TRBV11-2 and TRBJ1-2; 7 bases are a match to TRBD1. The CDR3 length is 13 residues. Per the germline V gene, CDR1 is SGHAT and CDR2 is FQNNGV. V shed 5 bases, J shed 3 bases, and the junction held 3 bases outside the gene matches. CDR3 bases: TGTGCCAGCAGCCCAGGGACAGACTATGGCTACACCTTC. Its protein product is CASSPGTDYGYTF.

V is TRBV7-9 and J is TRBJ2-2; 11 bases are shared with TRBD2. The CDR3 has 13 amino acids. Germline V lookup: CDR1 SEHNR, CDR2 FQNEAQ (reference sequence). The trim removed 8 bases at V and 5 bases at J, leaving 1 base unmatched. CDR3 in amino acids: CASRTSGTGELFF. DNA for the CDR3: TGTGCCAGCCGGACTAGCGGGACCGGGGAGCTGTTTTTT.

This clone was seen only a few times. The CDR3 region has the DNA TGCAGTGCTAGTGGGACAGGGGTTACCTACGAGCAGTACTTC. Translation gives CSASGTGVTYEQYF. The J gene is TRBJ2-7, the V gene TRBV20-1; 10 bases are shared with TRBD1. In germline, CDR1 is DFQATT, CDR2 SNEGSKA (reference sequence). The CDR3 has 14 amino acids. V lost 3 bases and J lost 2; bases outside the gene matches: 4.

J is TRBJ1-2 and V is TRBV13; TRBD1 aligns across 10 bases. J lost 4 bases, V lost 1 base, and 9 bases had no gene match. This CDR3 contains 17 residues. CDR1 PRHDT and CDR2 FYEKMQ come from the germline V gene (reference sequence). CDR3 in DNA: TGTGCCAGCAGCTTAGACCTAGGGACAGGGGAAGGCTATGGCTACACCTTC. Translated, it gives CASSLDLGTGEGYGYTF.

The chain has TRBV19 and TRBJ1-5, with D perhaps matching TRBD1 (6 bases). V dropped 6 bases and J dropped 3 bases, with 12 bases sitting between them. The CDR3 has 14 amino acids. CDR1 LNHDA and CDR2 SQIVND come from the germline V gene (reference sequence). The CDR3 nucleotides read TGTGCCAGTAGGCCTACAGGGAACAATCAGCCCCAGCATTTT. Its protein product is CASRPTGNNQPQHF.

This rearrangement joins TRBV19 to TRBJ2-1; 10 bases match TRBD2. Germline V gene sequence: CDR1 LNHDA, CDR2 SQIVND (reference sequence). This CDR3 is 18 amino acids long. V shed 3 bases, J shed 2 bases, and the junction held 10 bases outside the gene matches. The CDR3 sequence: CASSILLPSGSAYNEQFF. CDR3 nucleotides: TGTGCCAGTAGTATTCTCCTTCCTAGCGGGAGCGCCTACAATGAGCAGTTCTTC. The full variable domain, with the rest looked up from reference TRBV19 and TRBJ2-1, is DGGITQSPKYLFRKEGQNVTLSCEQNLNHDAMYWYRQDPGQGLRLIYYSQIVNDFQKGDIAEGYSVSREKKESFPLTVTSAQKNPTAFYLCASSILLPSGSAYNEQFFGPGTRLTVL.

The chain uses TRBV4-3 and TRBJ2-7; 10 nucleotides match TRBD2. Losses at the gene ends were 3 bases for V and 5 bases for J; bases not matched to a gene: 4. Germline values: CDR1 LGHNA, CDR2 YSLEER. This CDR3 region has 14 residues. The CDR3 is CASSQWLAGDEQYF. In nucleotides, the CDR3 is TGCGCCAGCAGCCAGTGGCTAGCGGGAGACGAGCAGTACTTC.

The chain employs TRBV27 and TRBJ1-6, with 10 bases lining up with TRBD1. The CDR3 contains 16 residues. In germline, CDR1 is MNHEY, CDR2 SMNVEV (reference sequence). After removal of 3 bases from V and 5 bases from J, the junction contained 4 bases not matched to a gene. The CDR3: CASSFDGTGDNSPLHF. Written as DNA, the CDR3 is TGTGCCAGCAGTTTCGATGGGACAGGGGATAATTCACCCCTCCACTTT.

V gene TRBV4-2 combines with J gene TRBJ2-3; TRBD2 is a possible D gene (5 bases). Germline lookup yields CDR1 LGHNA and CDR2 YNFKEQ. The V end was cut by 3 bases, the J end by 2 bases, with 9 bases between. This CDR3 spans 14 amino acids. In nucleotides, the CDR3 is TGTGCCAGCAGCCACCAGGAGGACACAGATACGCAGTATTTT. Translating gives CASSHQEDTDTQYF.